This T cell receptor beta chain was captured by sequencing in a study of blood T cell repertoires in COVID-19. Across the whole study: Samples representing acute and convalescent COVID-19 were sourced from the United States, Italy and Spain. PBMCs, B-cell-depleted T cells, or T cells were the source of the cDNA or gDNA that made up the material.

The germline CDR1 and CDR2 sequences are SQVTM and ANQGSEA. This CDR3 spans 14 amino acids. As originally analysed: How many nucleated cells were present was estimated from reference gene primer amplification. Assay used: immunoSEQ multiplex PCR; TCRdb lists only in-frame clones, some missing. V and J calls and clone size are copied from that table; D and trimming were computed from the DNA. The sample yields 130,000 or so clones, 80% to 90% seen once. Points on this clone: A junction end diverges from the germline sequence, so it may reflect a read error.

Sequenced: peripheral blood. The chain combines TRBV29-1 with TRBJ1-4; TRBD1 matches at 10 bases. This sequence was found in a man aged 55-75 years with active or convalescent COVID-19. CDR3 sequence reads: CSVEGTGDNEKLFF. The CDR3, as DNA: TGCAGCGTAGAAGGGACAGGGGATAATGAAAAACTGTTTTTT.